A selection of T cell receptor beta chains follows, all from one sample in a study of T cell responses to AZD1222 COVID-19 vaccine. The method was immunoSEQ multiplex PCR; TCRdb's version includes in-frame clones alone and lacks a portion of them. The sample holds over 100,000 clones; about 87% are singletons and the top ten take 10% to 15%. The sequencing used peripheral blood, collected on day 0 of AZD1222 vaccination. The receptors come from an adult in good health. Each CDR3 is given with its conserved first and last residue. Each record gives: J gene, D gene, V gene, CDR3 protein. A D gene is named only where the DNA matches it firmly.

J: TRBJ1-1
D: NA
V: TRBV7-3
CDR3: CASSLTPRSSEAFF

J: TRBJ1-5
D: TRBD1
V: TRBV6-5
CDR3: CASGDSYNQPQHF

J: TRBJ1-1
D: NA
V: TRBV6-5
CDR3: CASSSAMNTEAFF

J: TRBJ2-1
D: TRBD1
V: TRBV18
CDR3: CASSAGQGFGEQFF

J: TRBJ1-4
D: NA
V: TRBV9
CDR3: CASSVVGTPNEKLFF

J: TRBJ1-3
D: NA
V: TRBV4-2
CDR3: CASSQGQDSGNTIYF

J: TRBJ1-3
D: NA
V: TRBV7-9
CDR3: CASSDRGGNTIYF

J: TRBJ1-2
D: NA
V: TRBV9
CDR3: CASSVYGGINYGYTF

J: TRBJ2-4
D: TRBD2
V: TRBV7-3
CDR3: CASSLGSGRGAKNIQYF

J: TRBJ1-2
D: NA
V: TRBV5-6
CDR3: CASSLRGEYYGYTF

J: TRBJ2-7
D: NA
V: TRBV5-4
CDR3: CASSPPGPQYEQYF

J: TRBJ2-7
D: TRBD1
V: TRBV25-1
CDR3: CASRVFRDRVGHEQYF

J: TRBJ1-3
D: NA
V: TRBV29-1
CDR3: CSVGWGVGNTIYF

J: TRBJ2-6
D: NA
V: TRBV27
CDR3: CASSLSRGSGANVLTF

J: TRBJ2-1
D: TRBD1
V: TRBV7-2
CDR3: CASSQGAPGLLYEQFF

J: TRBJ1-6
D: NA
V: TRBV30
CDR3: CAWSVLASPLHF

J: TRBJ1-1
D: TRBD1
V: TRBV14
CDR3: CASSPTGQGGNTEAFF

J: TRBJ2-6
D: TRBD1
V: TRBV2
CDR3: CASISGTGSGANVLTF

J: TRBJ2-1
D: TRBD2
V: TRBV6-5
CDR3: CASSYSGLGNNEQFF

J: TRBJ2-7
D: TRBD1
V: TRBV27
CDR3: CATEMTGTCEQYF

J: TRBJ2-1
D: NA
V: TRBV27
CDR3: CASRRRSPSSYNEQFF

J: TRBJ2-5
D: NA
V: TRBV25-1
CDR3: CASSEYFMGARLETQYF

J: TRBJ2-1
D: TRBD2
V: TRBV30
CDR3: CAWRKGLAGYNEQFF

J: TRBJ2-3
D: TRBD1
V: TRBV5-6
CDR3: CASSWRTGVTDTQYF

J: TRBJ1-1
D: TRBD1
V: TRBV11-1
CDR3: CASNLDRANTEAFF

J: TRBJ1-2
D: NA
V: TRBV6-6
CDR3: CASSPGNYGYTF

J: TRBJ2-5
D: TRBD1
V: TRBV28
CDR3: CASSPWTGGNQETQYF

J: TRBJ1-1
D: NA
V: TRBV7-8
CDR3: CASSLVSGLATEAFF

J: TRBJ1-4
D: NA
V: TRBV27
CDR3: CASSARRVTTNEKLFF

J: TRBJ2-2
D: TRBD2
V: TRBV11-2
CDR3: CASSEAGLAGYTGELFF

J: TRBJ1-3
D: NA
V: TRBV10-3
CDR3: CAISELRGSSGNTIYF

J: TRBJ2-2
D: TRBD1
V: TRBV7-8
CDR3: CASIPGDRPLTGELFF

J: TRBJ1-1
D: TRBD1
V: TRBV7-2
CDR3: CASSTGTGVGAFF